This T cell receptor beta chain originates from a study of response to subunit inactivated influenza vaccine. MiXCR, applied by TCRdb to the RT-PCR reads, yields one record per CDR3 protein. Of roughly 710,000 distinct CDR3 sequences detected, around 13% appear once; the ten largest clones hold 7.5% to 8%. This clonotype was recorded at least ten times. This clonotype was sampled from a man between 50 and 59 years old who received an inactivated influenza vaccine. The sequencing here drew on PBMCs from blood, taken 14 to 15 days before vaccination.

The CDR3: CATSDTRDRGYNEQFF. The CDR3 DNA is TGTGCCACCAGTGACACCCGGGACAGGGGATACAATGAGCAGTTCTTC. V and J are TRBV24-1 and TRBJ2-1; 10 bases align to TRBD1. The V gene's germline CDR1 is KGHDR and CDR2 SFDVKD. V trimming: 4 bases; J trimming: 4 bases; junction bases outside the gene matches: 6. This CDR3 spans 16 amino acids.